This T cell receptor (beta chain) stems from a study of cytomegalovirus exposure and HLA in healthy donors. Overall study: According to later analysis, the same platform produced the roughly 120 validation and about 700 first-cohort repertoires. Findings of the study overall: CMV antigen specificity was confirmed in vitro for a few CMV-associated chains. The study recorded around 160 TCR beta chains that were cytomegalovirus-associated. TCR clusters originating in the first cohort tended to co-occur in the roughly 130 validation repertoires, according to a later analysis.

Germline lookup yields CDR1 MRHNA and CDR2 SNTAGT. The CDR3 is made up of 13 amino acids. V was cut by 0 bases and J by 5 bases, with 4 bases left in between. At least ten counts were recorded for this clone. Its antigen remains unknown. The sample has other DNA sequences that encode this CDR3 too. The protocol was immunoSEQ multiplex PCR, while the TCRdb copy is restricted to in-frame clones and leaves out a portion. The sample shows more than 85,000 clones, about 90% of them seen only once. This receptor was taken from a young woman in good health and CMV-seronegative. The genes are TRBV6-4 and TRBJ2-2; no reliable D call. The source material was PBMCs. The CDR3 DNA sequence: TGTGCCAGCAGTGACTCATCGACCGGGGAGCTGTTTTTT. Translated, it gives CASSDSSTGELFF.